This T cell receptor (beta chain) was profiled in a study of radiotherapy plus CTLA-4 blockade in lung cancer. Study details: Overall, around 19% of patients showed an objective response, while 31% attained disease control.

Whole-study findings and limits: In blood, after radiotherapy plus ipilimumab, tumor-derived TCR clones expanded. Increased serum interferon-beta after radiation also reportedly predicted response strongly.

Those with chemo-refractory metastatic non-small-cell lung cancer were treated with focal radiation combined with CTLA-4 blockade using ipilimumab. Sequenced by immunoSEQ multiplex PCR; TCRdb stores in-frame clones only, minus some. The sample records tens of thousands of clones, roughly three quarters being singletons. This clone has a single count. Its antigen is not identified. After removal of 5 bases from V and 4 bases from J, the junction contained 5 bases not matched to a gene. The CDR3 length is 13 residues. Germline CDR1 and CDR2: SGHTA and FQGNSA. The receptor was derived from a human donor with non-small cell lung cancer that progressed on radiotherapy plus ipilimumab. This chain links TRBV7-2 with TRBJ2-7, with 7 bases aligning to TRBD1. Material: peripheral blood, obtained from a patient treated with radiotherapy plus ipilimumab. The CDR3 nucleotides read TGTGCCAGCAGCCCGGACAGGAGTTACGAGCAGTACTTC. It yields the protein CASSPDRSYEQYF.